This T cell receptor (beta chain) originates from a study of T-cell memory formation after mild COVID-19. Looking at the study overall: TCR clusters showed largely donor specificity. General study points: Cross-reactive memory apparently joined, as some responding clones appeared in pre-infection memory. CD4+ contracting clones lay mainly in CM and EM, CD8+ ones in EMRA.

This clonotype was counted a few times. Its target is not known. The TCR alpha and TCR beta cDNA libraries, bearing sample barcodes and UMIs, were generated by 5'RACE using constant-segment primers. TCRdb reanalysed the 5' RACE reads using MiXCR and keeps one entry per CDR3 protein. The sample includes 550,000 to 650,000 distinct CDR3 sequences, 15% to 20% seen only once; the top ten take about 8.6%. Germline V gives CDR1 MGHDK, CDR2 SYGVNS. The ends lost 3 bases at V and 0 bases at J; junction bases unmatched: 6. The CDR3 loop spans 18 amino acids. Sequencing used PBMCs or a T cell subset sorted from them (not recorded which). The sequence was obtained from an adult woman who had mild COVID-19 (a few samples of this study predate the infection). Cell type and time point are not known. The chain uses TRBV25-1 and TRBJ2-3; 13 bases map to TRBD2. CDR3 loop: CASSDGTSGVTSTDTQYF. In nucleotides, the CDR3 is TGTGCCAGCAGTGATGGGACTAGCGGGGTCACTAGCACAGATACGCAGTATTTT.